This TCR beta chain was recorded in a study of blood T cell repertoires in COVID-19. Study-level background: The origin of the acute and convalescent COVID-19 samples was the United States, Italy and Spain. T cells, B-cell-depleted T cells, or PBMCs provided the cDNA or gDNA that served as material.

The Seattle patients joined while their infection was active and were tracked longitudinally afterward. Here immunoSEQ multiplex PCR was the method, and the copy in TCRdb shows in-frame clones only, minus some. Seen here are about 48,000 clones, approximately 84% observed once, and the top ten hold around 2.6%. This clone was observed once. The CDR3 has 13 residues. The V end was cut by 5 bases, the J end by 5 bases, with 16 bases between. CDR1 is SQVTM and CDR2 is ANQGSEA in the germline V gene. This rearrangement joins TRBV29-1 to TRBJ2-7, with a possible D match to TRBD2 (5 bases). Sequences were obtained from peripheral blood. This clonotype was obtained from a woman older than 75 with COVID-19, enrolled during active disease. CDR3 DNA: TGCAGCGTTCAGCGGCTCCGCGAGAACGAGCAGTACTTC. Amino acid sequence: CSVQRLRENEQYF.